Each of the 23 T cell receptor beta chains below was sequenced from the same sample in a study of response to subunit inactivated influenza vaccine. TCRdb processed the RT-PCR reads anew with MiXCR; each CDR3 protein has one entry. The sample includes around 490,000 distinct CDR3 sequences, around 8% of them seen just once. The sample consisted of PBMCs from blood, taken around 25 months after vaccination. These receptors were taken from a man between 45 and 75 years old who received an inactivated influenza vaccine.

The chain links TRBV13 to TRBJ2-3; TRBD2 matches 8 bases. With 5 bases clipped from V and 12 bases from J, the junction kept 7 bases outside the gene matches. Germline values: CDR1 PRHDT, CDR2 FYEKMQ (reference sequence). CDR3 length: 12 amino acids. The CDR3 here is CASSISSGPQYF. Written as DNA, the CDR3 is TGTGCCAGCAGCATCTCTAGCGGGCCTCAGTATTTT.

This clonotype has just a few counts. The rearrangement uses TRBV7-6 and TRBJ2-5, with unresolved D. The CDR3 length is 14 residues. Germline-derived CDR1 and CDR2 are SGHVS and FNYEAQ. Trimming removed 5 bases from V and 1 base from J, with 11 bases in between. In nucleotides, the CDR3 is TGTGCCAGCAGCCTGTCTTGGGTCCAAGAGACCCAGTACTTC. As protein: CASSLSWVQETQYF. The whole variable domain, remainder taken from reference TRBV7-6 and TRBJ2-5, is GAGVSQSPRYKVTKRGQDVALRCDPISGHVSLYWYRQALGQGPEFLTYFNYEAQQDKSGLPNDRFSAERPEGSISTLTIQRTEQRDSAMYRCASSLSWVQETQYFGPGTRLLVL.

Concerning this clonotype itself: An end of the junction does not agree with germline; a read error may underlie this. The J gene is TRBJ1-4, the V gene TRBV5-1, with D tentatively TRBD1 (6 bases). Per germline, CDR1 SGHRS and CDR2 YFSETQ. The CDR3 covers 14 residues. This CDR3 is CASRKGGTNGKLFF. CDR3 DNA sequence: TGCGCCAGCAGAAAGGGGGGAACTAATGGAAAACTGTTTTTT.

The chain carries TRBV4-2 and TRBJ2-1; the match to TRBD2 covers 9 bases. With 4 bases clipped from V and 7 bases from J, the junction kept 8 bases outside the gene matches. There are 15 residues in the CDR3. Germline CDR1 reads LGHNA; CDR2 reads YNFKEQ. The CDR3 nucleotides are TGTGCCAGCAGCCCCATCGCGGGGGGGCTGAATGAGCAGTTCTTC. It yields the protein CASSPIAGGLNEQFF.

The sample holds many counts of this clonotype. The CDR3, as DNA: TGCAGCGTGGTACCGGGACAGAAGACTGAAGCTTTCTTT. Amino acids: CSVVPGQKTEAFF. V and J are TRBV29-1 and TRBJ1-1; TRBD1 aligns across 7 bases. The germline V gene encodes CDR1 SQVTM and CDR2 ANQGSEA. The CDR3 consists of 13 residues. The trim removed 6 bases at V and 5 bases at J, leaving 9 bases unmatched.

The chain is built from TRBV24-1 and TRBJ2-1, with 10 bases that match TRBD2. Trimming removed 5 bases from V and 8 bases from J; junction bases left unmatched: 8. Germline values: CDR1 KGHDR, CDR2 SFDVKD. This CDR3 contains 15 residues. The CDR3, as DNA: TGTGCCACCAGTGTCCAGCGGGGGGGGAATCATGAGCAGTTCTTC. Encoded protein: CATSVQRGGNHEQFF.

This clonotype was seen repeatedly, ten times or more. The chain combines TRBV12-3 or TRBV12-4 with TRBJ2-1; TRBD2 agrees at 16 bases. The CDR3 contains 17 residues. The trim removed 5 bases at V and 6 bases at J, leaving 7 bases unmatched. The CDR3 spells CASSPGTSGRAGNEQFF. CDR3 nucleotide sequence: TGTGCCAGCAGTCCCGGGACTAGCGGGAGGGCCGGCAATGAGCAGTTCTTC.

The rearrangement uses TRBV20-1 and TRBJ2-7; perhaps D is TRBD1 or TRBD2 (5 bases each). V was clipped by 3 bases and J by 8 bases, with 17 bases between them. The CDR3 covers 13 residues. Germline CDR1 reads DFQATT; CDR2 reads SNEGSKA (reference sequence). The CDR3, as DNA: TGCAGTGCTAGGGACCCCGGGGACCGAAAGCAGTACTTC. Translating gives CSARDPGDRKQYF.

The genes are TRBV6-1 and TRBJ1-4; 9 nucleotides line up with TRBD1. The J segment lost 5 bases and the V segment lost 6 bases, leaving 10 bases of the junction unmatched. This CDR3 region has 16 residues. Germline CDR1 MNHNS, CDR2 SASEGT. CDR3 sequence (DNA): TGTGCCAGCAGACCGGGACAGGGAGGGCGGAATGAAAAACTGTTTTTT. Translated: CASRPGQGGRNEKLFF.

This clonotype was counted at least ten times. The rearrangement joins TRBV20-1 to TRBJ1-1; no reliable D call. The CDR3 is made up of 14 amino acids. The V end was cut by 2 bases, the J end by 6 bases, with 16 bases between. In germline, CDR1 is DFQATT, CDR2 SNEGSKA (reference sequence). The CDR3 loop is CSARYNLSTAEAFF. Written as DNA, the CDR3 is TGCAGTGCTAGATACAATTTGAGTACCGCTGAAGCTTTCTTT.

The chain combines TRBV20-1 with TRBJ2-3, with D perhaps assigned TRBD1 or TRBD2 (5 bases each). The germline gives CDR1 DFQATT, CDR2 SNEGSKA (reference sequence). The CDR3 extends over 13 amino acids. V was clipped by 2 bases and J by 1 base, with 7 bases between them. The CDR3 protein is CSARPGRTDTQYF. The DNA of the CDR3 is TGCAGTGCTAGACCGGGACGCACAGATACGCAGTATTTT.

The chain recombines TRBV20-1 with TRBJ2-2, with 10 bases matching TRBD2. CDR3 length: 16 residues. CDR1 is DFQATT and CDR2 is SNEGSKA in the germline V gene (reference sequence). Trimming cost V 0 bases and J 4 bases; bases outside gene matches: 5. CDR3 region: CSARESGRARTGELFF. In DNA, the CDR3 is TGCAGTGCTAGAGAGAGCGGGAGGGCCCGCACCGGGGAGCTGTTTTTT.

Many counts were recorded for this clonotype. V is TRBV16 and J is TRBJ1-2; D is unresolved. CDR1 is KGHSY and CDR2 is FQNENV in the germline V gene. The V gene lost 6 bases and the J gene lost 0 bases, with 8 bases spanning the gap. The CDR3 contains 13 residues. CDR3 nucleotides: TGTGCCAGCAGACTGACGGCTAACTATGGCTACACCTTC. This gives the protein CASRLTANYGYTF.

This clonotype was seen a few times. The chain couples TRBV20-1 to TRBJ2-1; 8 nucleotides agree with TRBD2. The germline V gene encodes CDR1 DFQATT and CDR2 SNEGSKA (reference sequence). Trimming removed 3 bases from V and 1 base from J; junction bases left unmatched: 5. This CDR3 is 15 amino acids long. The CDR3 is CSASRAGVSYNEQFF. The CDR3 coding sequence is TGCAGTGCTAGCCGAGCGGGAGTGTCCTACAATGAGCAGTTCTTC.

The V and J genes are TRBV6-1 and TRBJ1-1; D is unclear. The V end lost 7 bases, the J end lost 1 base, and 16 bases lay between the germline ends. The CDR3 covers 15 residues. Germline assignment: CDR1 MNHNS and CDR2 SASEGT. This CDR3 reads CASIIRKGWNTEAFF. CDR3 DNA sequence: TGTGCCAGCATCATCCGTAAGGGATGGAACACTGAAGCTTTCTTT.

This clonotype has only a few counts. V is TRBV3-1 and J is TRBJ2-5; 8 nucleotides line up with TRBD2. The germline V gene has CDR1 LGHDT and CDR2 YNNKEL (reference sequence). Trimming took 3 bases from V and 5 from J; bases not matched to a gene: 5. The CDR3 is made up of 14 amino acids. The CDR3 region is CASSHSGTRETQYF. Here the CDR3 DNA reads TGTGCCAGCAGCCATAGCGGGACTCGGGAGACCCAGTACTTC.

This clonotype turned up a few times. This rearrangement joins TRBV10-3 to TRBJ2-7; the match to TRBD2 covers 14 bases. Germline loops: CDR1 ENHRY, CDR2 SYGVKD. With 5 bases clipped from V and 2 bases from J, the junction kept 8 bases outside the gene matches. This CDR3 comprises 17 residues. In nucleotides, the CDR3 is TGTGCCATCAGTCAACCTCCGACTAGCGGGGGGGCCTACGAGCAGTACTTC. This translates into CAISQPPTSGGAYEQYF.

The chain couples TRBV7-9 to TRBJ2-1; D is perhaps TRBD2 (6 bases). Germline V gene data show CDR1 as SEHNR and CDR2 as FQNEAQ (reference sequence). The CDR3 covers 14 residues. V shed 10 bases and J shed 4 bases, with 17 bases lying between them. DNA of the CDR3: TGTGCCACCGTCCCAGGAGGGGCTTACAATGAGCAGTTCTTC. Amino acid sequence: CATVPGGAYNEQFF.

This clonotype was observed at least ten times. The genes are TRBV27 and TRBJ1-5; D remains ambiguous. V lost 0 bases, J lost 5 bases, and 11 bases lay in between. Germline V CDR1 and CDR2: MNHEY, SMNVEV (reference sequence). CDR3 length: 15 residues. CDR3 sequence: CASSLSNPAYQPQHF. The CDR3 DNA is TGTGCCAGCAGTTTATCGAACCCCGCATATCAGCCCCAGCATTTT.

The chain combines TRBV10-3 with TRBJ1-2; D is perhaps TRBD1 (5 bases). The CDR3 is made up of 14 amino acids. Trimming took off 7 bases at V and 5 bases at J, with 17 bases between the two ends. Germline CDR1 reads ENHRY; CDR2 reads SYGVKD. The CDR3 sequence: CAITPMQGEYGYTF. In DNA, the CDR3 is TGTGCCATCACTCCTATGCAGGGTGAATATGGCTACACCTTC.

The sample holds many counts of this clonotype. J is TRBJ2-3 and V is TRBV10-3; 8 bases fit TRBD2. J was trimmed by 2 bases and V by 6 bases; bases with no gene match: 4. CDR1 is ENHRY and CDR2 is SYGVKD in the germline V gene. CDR3 length: 14 amino acids. In nucleotides, the CDR3 is TGTGCCATCAGACCGCGGGGGGTCACAGATACGCAGTATTTT. Translation gives CAIRPRGVTDTQYF.

This clonotype came up many times. This chain uses TRBV7-2 with TRBJ2-7; tentative D call: TRBD1 (5 bases). The V and J ends lost 1 base and 3 bases respectively, with 7 bases between them. Per germline, CDR1 SGHTA and CDR2 FQGNSA. The CDR3 is 13 amino acids. This CDR3 is CASSLGQRYEQYF. Here the CDR3 DNA reads TGTGCCAGCAGCTTAGGACAGCGCTACGAGCAGTACTTC.

There are many counts of this clonotype. This chain connects TRBV29-1 to TRBJ2-3, with TRBD1 identical over 10 bases. Germline V lookup: CDR1 SQVTM, CDR2 ANQGSEA. The CDR3 extends over 12 amino acids. V shed 4 bases, J shed 12 bases, and the junction held 7 bases outside the gene matches. CDR3 protein: CSVGVTGGFQYF. The DNA for the CDR3 is TGCAGCGTTGGGGTGACAGGGGGCTTTCAGTATTTT.